The 24 T cell receptor beta chains presented below share a single source sample, sequenced in a study of blood T cell repertoires in COVID-19. Generated by immunoSEQ multiplex PCR, the TCRdb table keeps only in-frame clones and is missing some. The sample contains around 200,000 clones, 88% of which appear only once. Sequencing was done on a sample of PBMCs or T cells enriched from blood (not recorded which). The receptors shown here come from a woman in her 30s who had recovered from COVID-19.

This clone was detected only once. V usage is TRBV6-2 or TRBV6-3 and J usage is TRBJ2-7; 8 nucleotides agree with TRBD2. This CDR3 has 15 amino acids. Germline values: CDR1 MNHEY, CDR2 SVGEGT. The ends lost 6 bases at V and 7 bases at J; junction bases unmatched: 14. The CDR3: CASSPGAGGAGEQYF. The CDR3 DNA follows: TGTGCCAGCAGCCCCGGTGCCGGGGGGGCGGGAGAGCAGTACTTC.

The CDR3 sequence: CASSPGGGETQYF. CDR3 DNA sequence: TGTGCCAGCAGCCCGGGGGGTGGAGAGACCCAGTACTTC. The gene calls are TRBV7-8 and TRBJ2-5, with 7 positions matching TRBD2. Germline values: CDR1 SGHVS, CDR2 FQNEAQ. The CDR3 runs to 13 residues. V lost 5 bases, J lost 4 bases, and 4 bases stayed unmatched. The full variable domain, completed using reference TRBV7-8 and TRBJ2-5, is GAGVSQSPRYKVAKRGQDVALRCDPISGHVSLFWYQQALGQGPEFLTYFQNEAQLDKSGLPSDRFFAERPEGSVSTLKIQRTQQEDSAVYLCASSPGGGETQYFGPGTRLLVL.

This clone was detected once. The chain joins TRBV28 to TRBJ2-7; D uncertain. Looked up from germline, CDR1 is MDHEN and CDR2 is SYDVKM. The V gene lost 4 bases and the J gene lost 7 bases, with 8 bases spanning the gap. The CDR3 loop spans 11 amino acids. DNA for the CDR3: TGTGCCAGCAGTTCCCCGAGGGAGCAGTACTTC. Its translation: CASSSPREQYF.

The chain employs TRBV27 and TRBJ1-2; D gene unclear. The CDR3 is made up of 15 amino acids. V was clipped by 2 bases and J by 0 bases, with 10 bases between them. Germline loops: CDR1 MNHEY, CDR2 SMNVEV (reference sequence). Written as DNA, the CDR3 is TGTGCCAGCAGTTTAAGAGTAGATTCTAACTATGGCTACACCTTC. It is translated as CASSLRVDSNYGYTF.

The chain carries TRBV11-3 and TRBJ1-3, with a possible D match to TRBD1 (6 bases). Per the germline V gene, CDR1 is SGHNT and CDR2 is YENEEA. This CDR3 has 17 amino acids. With 4 bases removed from V and 2 bases from J, the gap between germline ends came to 18 bases. The CDR3 DNA reads TGTGCCAGCAGCTCAAAAAGATCAGGGGAACCTGGAAACACCATATATTTT. It specifies CASSSKRSGEPGNTIYF.

The V call is TRBV12-3 or TRBV12-4, the J call TRBJ1-1; D is ambiguous. This CDR3 is 12 amino acids long. V lost 8 bases and J lost 3, with 10 bases in between. CDR3 bases: TGTGCCAGCTCCTTCCACTACACTGAAGCTTTCTTT. This codes for CASSFHYTEAFF.

There are a few counts of this clone. This chain joins TRBV18 and TRBJ1-5; D perhaps matches TRBD1 (6 bases). Per germline, CDR1 KGHSH and CDR2 LQKENI. The CDR3 runs 14 residues. The V end was cut by 2 bases, the J end by 2 bases, with 7 bases between. CDR3: CASSPGGRNQPQHF. The CDR3 coding sequence is TGTGCCAGCTCACCAGGGGGCCGCAATCAGCCCCAGCATTTT.

This clone showed up just a few times. The gene calls are TRBV9 and TRBJ2-5; no clear D gene. Between the trimmed V and J ends, which lost 0 bases and 3 bases, there was a span of 15 bases. The CDR3 has 16 amino acids. Per germline, CDR1 SGDLS and CDR2 YYNGEE. The DNA for the CDR3 is TGTGCCAGCAGCGTAGACGAGGCGGTGCAAAAAGAGACCCAGTACTTC. Its protein is CASSVDEAVQKETQYF.

The J gene is TRBJ1-1, the V gene TRBV6-4; 8 bases map to TRBD1. The germline CDR1 and CDR2 sequences are MRHNA and SNTAGT. The CDR3 contains 13 residues. V was pared by 5 bases and J by 3 bases, with 2 bases of the junction left unmatched. CDR3: CASSRTGYTEAFF. In DNA, the CDR3 is TGTGCCAGCAGTAGGACAGGGTACACTGAAGCTTTCTTT.

The chain joins TRBV5-1 to TRBJ2-5; the match to TRBD1 covers 12 bases. V gave up 0 bases and J gave up 4 bases; unmatched junction bases: 1. The CDR3 covers 15 residues. Germline V gene sequence: CDR1 SGHRS, CDR2 YFSETQ. CDR3 bases: TGCGCCAGCAGCTTGGGGGACAGGGGGCGAGAGACCCAGTACTTC. It translates to CASSLGDRGRETQYF.

This clone occurred once. Different DNA sequences within this sample yield the same CDR3. The chain is built from TRBV25-1 and TRBJ1-1; D not certain. Germline CDR1 reads MGHDK; CDR2 reads SYGVNS. This CDR3 has 14 residues. V dropped 4 bases and J dropped 4 bases, with 13 bases sitting between them. DNA for the CDR3: TGTGCCAGCAGTGCTCCAACAGACGGCACTGAAGCTTTCTTT. The encoded protein is CASSAPTDGTEAFF.

The V gene is TRBV9, the J gene TRBJ2-1, with 7 bases aligning to TRBD2. V lost 2 bases to trimming and J lost 0 bases; unmatched junction nucleotides: 5. The CDR3 length is 16 residues. Germline lookup yields CDR1 SGDLS and CDR2 YYNGEE. The CDR3 DNA sequence: TGTGCCAGCAGCGTTTATTCGGGGGGCTCCTACAATGAGCAGTTCTTC. It is translated as CASSVYSGGSYNEQFF. Full variable domain (remainder filled in from reference TRBV9 and TRBJ2-1): DSGVTQTPKHLITATGQRVTLRCSPRSGDLSVYWYQQSLDQGLQFLIQYYNGEERAKGNILERFSAQQFPDLHSELNLSSLELGDSALYFCASSVYSGGSYNEQFFGPGTRLTVL.

The gene calls are TRBV7-4 and TRBJ1-3, with 7 nucleotides matching TRBD1. Germline CDR1 reads SGHVT; CDR2 reads SQSDAQ. V shed 5 bases and J 2 bases; nucleotides not matched to a gene: 18. The CDR3 totals 19 residues. The CDR3 coding sequence is TGTGCCAGCAGCGCCAGGGCCAGGGGGATTGTGTTCCCTGGAAACACCATATATTTT. Protein: CASSARARGIVFPGNTIYF.

The chain employs TRBV19 and TRBJ2-1; 7 bases map to TRBD2. Trimming at V came to 3 bases and at J to 9 bases, leaving 8 bases not matched to a gene. Germline CDR1 LNHDA, CDR2 SQIVND (reference sequence). This CDR3 is 14 amino acids long. The CDR3 sequence: CASSMGGGGGEQFF. The CDR3 DNA reads TGTGCCAGTAGTATGGGCGGGGGAGGTGGTGAGCAGTTCTTC.

The V call is TRBV7-2, the J call TRBJ2-1, with D possibly matching TRBD1 (6 bases). V was trimmed by 8 bases and J by 4 bases, leaving 12 bases between them. CDR3 length: 13 amino acids. The germline CDR1 and CDR2 sequences are SGHTA and FQGNSA. The CDR3 loop is CASSGTLYNEQFF. DNA of the CDR3: TGTGCCAGCTCCGGGACACTATACAATGAGCAGTTCTTC.

This rearrangement joins TRBV6-2 or TRBV6-3 to TRBJ2-6, with no clear D. The V and J ends lost 0 bases and 0 bases respectively, with 15 bases between them. Germline V gene lookup returns CDR1 MNHEY and CDR2 SVGEGT. This CDR3 has 19 amino acids. The CDR3 DNA reads as TGTGCCAGCAGTTACTCGATTCCGAAACGGTCCTCTGGGGCCAACGTCCTGACTTTC. Its translation: CASSYSIPKRSSGANVLTF.

The rearrangement links TRBV29-1 to TRBJ1-1, with D perhaps TRBD1 (5 bases). This CDR3 has 13 amino acids. Germline V gene sequence: CDR1 SQVTM, CDR2 ANQGSEA. Trimming took off 7 bases at V and 4 bases at J, with 16 bases between the two ends. The DNA of the CDR3 is TGCAGCGCCCAGGGTCGTTTCGCCACTGAAGCTTTCTTT. This translates into CSAQGRFATEAFF.

This clone appeared a single time. The V and J genes are TRBV19 and TRBJ1-5, with D maybe TRBD1 (5 bases). The CDR3 consists of 16 residues. Germline values: CDR1 LNHDA, CDR2 SQIVND (reference sequence). V lost 3 bases and J lost 1, with 13 bases in between. The CDR3 here is CASSMGGGISNQPQHF. The CDR3 coding sequence is TGTGCCAGTAGTATGGGGGGGGGTATAAGCAATCAGCCCCAGCATTTT.

The genes are TRBV9 and TRBJ2-1, with 12 bases identical to TRBD2. V lost 1 base, J lost 9 bases, and 14 bases stayed unmatched. Germline loops: CDR1 SGDLS, CDR2 YYNGEE. This CDR3 has 18 residues. The CDR3 bases are TGTGCCAGCAGCGTACAGATCTGGACTAGCGGGGTCGGGGGTGAGCAGTTCTTC. Its translation is CASSVQIWTSGVGGEQFF.

The CDR3 region has the DNA TGTGCCAGCAGCTTGAGAGGGGGCGATAGGATCTATGGCTACACCTTC. It codes for CASSLRGGDRIYGYTF. The chain combines TRBV5-4 with TRBJ1-2; 7 bases agree with TRBD1. Germline V gene sequence: CDR1 SGHNT, CDR2 YYREEE (reference sequence). V gave up 1 base and J gave up 4 bases; unmatched junction bases: 10. The CDR3 has 16 amino acids.

The chain has TRBV4-1 and TRBJ2-1, with TRBD1 identical over 10 bases. The CDR3 loop spans 17 amino acids. CDR1 MGHRA and CDR2 YSYEKL come from the germline V gene. Trimming removed 4 bases from V and 5 bases from J; junction bases left unmatched: 11. The CDR3 protein is CASSRSGRGQGDNEQFF. The CDR3 bases are TGCGCCAGCAGCCGAAGTGGTAGAGGACAGGGGGACAATGAGCAGTTCTTC.

The chain has TRBV5-1 and TRBJ1-1, with no clear D. Trimming cost V 2 bases and J 6 bases, with 11 bases left between them. Germline loops: CDR1 SGHRS, CDR2 YFSETQ. The CDR3 totals 13 residues. The CDR3 coding sequence is TGCGCCAGCAGCTTTTCAGGTAAAGCTGAAGCTTTCTTT. Translation: CASSFSGKAEAFF.

The genes are TRBV7-2 and TRBJ2-7; tentatively, D is TRBD1 (7 bases). CDR3 length: 14 amino acids. The ends were cut back, 1 base at V and 3 bases at J, with 10 bases in the middle. Germline V gene sequence: CDR1 SGHTA, CDR2 FQGNSA. This CDR3 is CASSLGQGGYEQYF. DNA for the CDR3: TGTGCCAGCAGCTTAGGCCAGGGGGGCTACGAGCAGTACTTC. Combining the CDR3 with reference TRBV7-2 and TRBJ2-7 gives the whole variable domain GAGVSQSPSNKVTEKGKDVELRCDPISGHTALYWYRQSLGQGLEFLIYFQGNSAPDKSGLPSDRFSAERTGGSVSTLTIQRTQQEDSAVYLCASSLGQGGYEQYFGPGTRLTVT.

V gene TRBV12-3 or TRBV12-4 combines with J gene TRBJ1-3; no reliable D call. The CDR3 has 12 residues. Trimming pared 6 bases from V and 4 bases from J, leaving 7 bases between. CDR3 DNA sequence: TGTGCCAGCAGCCAGAGGGGAAACACCATATATTTT. Translated: CASSQRGNTIYF.